This T cell receptor (beta chain) was identified in a study of T cell repertoires in cytomegalovirus infection. Study at large: CMV epitopes in the study were HLA-C-restricted (recently identified) and HLA-B-restricted (well studied). Matching HLA type, along with CMV infection, was indicated by public TCR beta signatures. General observations from the study: Cumulative frequency (of public TCR beta family members) identified carriers of CMV plus the relevant HLA. HLA-C-restricted CMV-specific TCR beta clonotypes prevailed in the ex vivo response.

TCRdb independently ran MiXCR on the reads; one entry per CDR3 protein. In the table there are fewer than 650,000 distinct CDR3 sequences, 40% of which are singletons. The CDR3 spans 16 residues. V lost 6 bases, J lost 2 bases, and 19 bases lay in between. Germline V lookup: CDR1 SEHNR, CDR2 FQNEAQ (reference sequence). Comment on this clonotype: The antigen remains unidentified.

J is TRBJ1-1 and V is TRBV7-9; D perhaps matches TRBD1 (5 bases). The sample in question was cultured PBMCs, obtained from culture after CMV antigen stimulation. The clonotype was recovered from a human donor in good health (CMV status not recorded). Some clones in this sample may be carry-over from other donors' samples. The CDR3 nucleotides are TGTGCCAGCAGTCCCCGCCGGGGGGGGAAAAACACTGAAGCTTTCTTT. This codes for CASSPRRGGKNTEAFF.